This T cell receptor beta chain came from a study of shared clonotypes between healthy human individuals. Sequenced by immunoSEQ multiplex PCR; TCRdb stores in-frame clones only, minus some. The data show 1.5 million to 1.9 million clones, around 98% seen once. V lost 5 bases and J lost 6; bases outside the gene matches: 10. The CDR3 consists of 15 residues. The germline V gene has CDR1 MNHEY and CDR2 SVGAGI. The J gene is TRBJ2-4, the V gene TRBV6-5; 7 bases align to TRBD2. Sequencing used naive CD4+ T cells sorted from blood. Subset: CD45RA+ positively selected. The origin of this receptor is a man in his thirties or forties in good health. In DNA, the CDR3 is TGTGCCAGCAGTCGTCGGGGAGGGCAGGGAAACATTCAGTACTTC. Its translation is CASSRRGGQGNIQYF.